The TCR beta chain under discussion was sequenced for a study of CDR3 diversity in severe acne. Details on this clonotype: At one boundary the junction diverges from the germline segment, which might be a read error.

This CDR3 is built from 15 residues. Germline CDR1 and CDR2: PRHDT and FYEKMQ (reference sequence). TCRdb reanalysed the PCR reads using MiXCR and keeps one entry per CDR3 protein. The sample holds over 85,000 distinct CDR3 sequences, roughly half seen once. The source of this sequence is a male donor with acne. The rearrangement links TRBV13 to TRBJ1-3; D gene unclear. The material sequenced was blood. The CDR3 region is CASSLVWRSGNTTYF. The CDR3 nucleotides are TGTGCCAGCAGCTTAGTGTGGCGATCCGGAAACACCACATATTTT.